This TCR beta chain was found in a study of OX40 agonist ivuxolimab in advanced cancers. Study background: Three patients had partial responses: one hepatocellular carcinoma, two cutaneous melanoma. Study-level results: Expanded clones tended on average to be more numerous among CD8+ T cells than CD4+.

Data came from immunoSEQ multiplex PCR; TCRdb stores just in-frame clones and leaves some out. The sample yields around 70,000 clones, around nine tenths seen once. Patients with a history of autoimmune disease or on systemic immunosuppression were excluded. Regarding this clone: What it recognizes is unknown.

Trimming took 1 base from V and 6 from J, leaving 9 bases between them. Germline V gene lookup returns CDR1 MNHEY and CDR2 SVGAGI. The CDR3 length is 13 residues. This material consisted of CD4+ or CD8+ T cells sorted from blood, taken in a trial of the OX40 agonist ivuxolimab. The gene calls are TRBV6-5 and TRBJ1-1; D may be TRBD1 (6 bases). This sequence originates from an adult with an advanced solid tumor such as melanoma, head and neck, liver or kidney cancer. CDR3 bases: TGTGCCAGCAGTTACTTCGGACAGTCTGAAGCTTTCTTT. Translated, it gives CASSYFGQSEAFF.